The 3 T cell receptor beta chains below were found in one sample sequenced in a study of shared clonotypes between healthy human individuals. Sequencing used immunoSEQ multiplex PCR; TCRdb keeps in-frame clones, though not all of them. The table records roughly 2 million clones, under 97% of them present only once. The sequencing sample was made of naive CD4+ T cells sorted from blood. Subset given: CD45RA+ positively selected. The receptors here all came from a young man in good health.

The chain links TRBV2 to TRBJ2-5, with D unclear. Germline CDR1 reads SNHLY; CDR2 reads FYNNEI. The CDR3 runs to 13 residues. The V and J ends lost 4 bases and 4 bases respectively, with 10 bases between them. CDR3 amino acids: CASSVRARETQYF. CDR3 sequence (DNA): TGTGCCAGCAGTGTTAGGGCCAGAGAGACCCAGTACTTC.

This clone was observed a single time. The sample carries other DNA sequences with the same CDR3. V usage is TRBV18 and J usage is TRBJ2-3; 12 nucleotides align to TRBD2. CDR3 length equals 17 residues. Germline V gene lookup returns CDR1 KGHSH and CDR2 LQKENI. The V gene end was trimmed by 1 base and the J gene end by 3 bases; junction bases not matched to a gene: 5. The CDR3 nucleotides read TGTGCCAGCTCACCACGTCTAGCGGGAGGGCCTACAGATACGCAGTATTTT. Residues: CASSPRLAGGPTDTQYF.

The rearrangement uses TRBV7-9 and TRBJ2-7; D gene uncertain. Trimming shortened V by 5 bases and J by 2 bases, and 10 bases separated the two germline ends. The CDR3 is 13 residues long. The germline CDR1 and CDR2 sequences are SEHNR and FQNEAQ (reference sequence). In DNA form, the CDR3 reads TGTGCCAGCAGCGGCGAAGGTACCTACGAGCAGTACTTC. Translation: CASSGEGTYEQYF.